A single sample is the source of the 30 T cell receptor beta chains below, sequenced in a study of Tregs in tolerant kidney transplant recipients. Sequencing was performed with immunoSEQ multiplex PCR; in TCRdb, only in-frame clones are kept and a portion is missing. The profile shows around 70,000 clones, roughly 90% of them singletons. The sample was CD8+ T cells from blood, taken before the transplant. The receptor source for this set is a human donor who received a combined kidney and bone marrow transplant.

This clone has only one observation. The V gene is TRBV29-1, the J gene TRBJ2-1; 7 bases map to TRBD2. This CDR3 region has 13 residues. Germline lookup yields CDR1 SQVTM and CDR2 ANQGSEA. Germline trimming cut 6 bases from V and 1 base from J; bases unmatched to any gene: 3. CDR3: CSVRGGSYNEQFF. CDR3 nucleotides: TGCAGCGTACGCGGGGGTTCCTACAATGAGCAGTTCTTC.

V usage is TRBV6-1 and J usage is TRBJ2-1, with 9 nucleotides matching TRBD1. This CDR3 region has 15 residues. J lost 4 bases, V lost 6 bases, and 7 bases had no gene match. CDR1 MNHNS and CDR2 SASEGT come from the germline V gene. The CDR3 is CASRKDRGLYNEQFF. The CDR3, as DNA: TGTGCCAGCAGGAAGGACAGGGGTTTGTACAATGAGCAGTTCTTC.

The rearrangement links TRBV9 to TRBJ2-7; 9 bases align to TRBD1. CDR3 size: 14 residues. Germline V lookup: CDR1 SGDLS, CDR2 YYNGEE. After removal of 3 bases from V and 7 bases from J, the junction contained 8 bases not matched to a gene. CDR3 sequence: CASSAGTGPLEQYF. Here the CDR3 DNA reads TGTGCCAGCAGCGCCGGGACAGGGCCTCTGGAGCAGTACTTC.

The chain recombines TRBV4-3 with TRBJ2-7; TRBD2 is a possible D gene (7 bases). The CDR3 contains 15 residues. The V end was cut by 3 bases, the J end by 3 bases, with 15 bases between. CDR1 is LGHNA and CDR2 is YSLEER in the germline V gene. In DNA form, the CDR3 reads TGCGCCAGCAGCCAGGGACGGCGGGGGCACTACGAGCAGTACTTC. Translating it yields CASSQGRRGHYEQYF.

The genes are TRBV27 and TRBJ2-1; TRBD2 agrees at 7 bases. Germline CDR1 MNHEY, CDR2 SMNVEV (reference sequence). This CDR3 contains 14 residues. Trimming removed 5 bases from V and 3 bases from J; junction bases left unmatched: 4. The CDR3 reads CASSRAGLYNEQFF. The CDR3, as DNA: TGTGCCAGCAGTCGAGCGGGGCTCTACAATGAGCAGTTCTTC.

The V and J genes are TRBV5-1 and TRBJ1-6; 8 bases are a match to TRBD1. Per germline, CDR1 SGHRS and CDR2 YFSETQ. J lost 12 bases, V lost 4 bases, and 6 bases had no gene match. The CDR3 spans 13 residues. The CDR3 is CASSGGQGKPLHF. The CDR3, as DNA: TGCGCCAGCAGCGGTGGACAGGGTAAACCCCTCCACTTT.

The CDR3 here is CASSLEVEGVPTYEQYF. The CDR3 DNA is TGTGCCAGCAGCTTGGAAGTTGAGGGAGTTCCAACCTACGAGCAGTACTTC. The chain recombines TRBV5-4 with TRBJ2-5, with D perhaps TRBD2 (5 bases). The J call may be mistaken, given a closer DNA end match to TRBJ2-7. The CDR3 has 17 residues. Per germline, CDR1 SGHNT and CDR2 YYREEE (reference sequence).

The rearrangement uses TRBV13 and TRBJ2-1, with TRBD2 matching 9 bases. With 6 bases clipped from V and 6 bases from J, the junction kept 12 bases outside the gene matches. The CDR3 length is 16 residues. From germline, CDR1 is PRHDT and CDR2 FYEKMQ (reference sequence). CDR3 protein: CASSPNGREGLNEQFF. The CDR3, as DNA: TGTGCCAGCAGTCCCAACGGGCGGGAGGGCCTCAATGAGCAGTTCTTC.

The chain joins TRBV6-1 to TRBJ2-1, with 7 bases matching TRBD1. The CDR3 consists of 15 residues. With 7 bases clipped from V and 0 bases from J, the junction kept 6 bases outside the gene matches. The germline gives CDR1 MNHNS, CDR2 SASEGT. The CDR3 is CASKETGSSYNEQFF. In DNA, the CDR3 is TGTGCCAGCAAGGAGACAGGGAGCTCCTACAATGAGCAGTTCTTC.

The chain couples TRBV18 to TRBJ1-1; D gene uncertain. The V gene's germline CDR1 is KGHSH and CDR2 LQKENI. Trimming stripped 2 bases from V and 8 bases from J, with 6 bases between. The CDR3 spans 11 residues. CDR3 loop: CASSPGREAFF. The CDR3 DNA is TGTGCCAGCTCACCAGGCAGAGAAGCTTTCTTT.

The chain recombines TRBV5-1 with TRBJ2-1; D call uncertain. The V and J ends lost 3 bases and 0 bases respectively, with 13 bases between them. Germline CDR1 is SGHRS and CDR2 is YFSETQ. CDR3 length: 16 residues. The CDR3 bases are TGCGCCAGCAGCTCGGGTGGTGCCCTCTCCTACAATGAGCAGTTCTTC. This gives the protein CASSSGGALSYNEQFF.

The CDR3: CASSLQRGSSYNEQFF. Written as DNA, the CDR3 is TGTGCCAGCAGTTTACAGCGGGGATCGTCCTACAATGAGCAGTTCTTC. The chain joins TRBV28 to TRBJ2-1; 7 bases are shared with TRBD2. J gave up 1 base and V 2 bases, and 5 bases lay outside the gene matches. Germline CDR1 MDHEN, CDR2 SYDVKM. The CDR3 covers 16 residues.

The rearrangement links TRBV29-1 to TRBJ2-3; TRBD1 matches at 7 bases. The CDR3 is made up of 13 amino acids. The germline CDR1 and CDR2 sequences are SQVTM and ANQGSEA. V trimming: 7 bases; J trimming: 3 bases; junction bases outside the gene matches: 7. The CDR3: CSAKGQETDTQYF. Written as DNA, the CDR3 is TGCAGCGCGAAAGGACAGGAGACAGATACGCAGTATTTT.

The rearrangement joins TRBV5-6 to TRBJ1-1; D unresolved. Trimming removed 6 bases from V and 2 bases from J, with 23 bases in between. The CDR3 contains 17 residues. Germline lookup yields CDR1 SGHDT and CDR2 YYEEEE. The CDR3 region is CASIGLKVSGSNTEAFF. The CDR3 nucleotides are TGTGCCAGCATAGGGCTGAAAGTATCGGGGTCAAACACTGAAGCTTTCTTT.

On this clone itself: Mismatch with germline at one junction end may stem from a read error. The genes are TRBV6-5 and TRBJ1-2, with D possibly TRBD1 on 5 matching bases. Germline loops: CDR1 MNHEY, CDR2 SVGAGI. This CDR3 region has 13 residues. CDR3 loop: CASSYGVGGGHTF. CDR3 sequence (DNA): TGTGCCAGCAGTTATGGTGTGGGGGGTGGCCACACCTTC.

The rearrangement joins TRBV4-3 to TRBJ2-1; D not resolved. Per germline, CDR1 LGHNA and CDR2 YSLEER. Trimming shortened V by 2 bases and J by 1 base, and 12 bases separated the two germline ends. The CDR3 runs to 16 residues. CDR3: CASSQKASLSYNEQFF. Written as DNA, the CDR3 is TGCGCCAGCAGCCAAAAAGCCTCGTTATCCTACAATGAGCAGTTCTTC.

This chain links TRBV11-2 with TRBJ2-4, with D possibly matching TRBD2 (5 bases). V was shortened by 5 bases and J by 0 bases, with 11 bases between the two germline ends. CDR1 is SGHAT, CDR2 FQNNGV, per germline. The CDR3 length is 15 residues. In nucleotides, the CDR3 is TGTGCCAGCAGCCTCGGACTTACAGCCAAAAACATTCAGTACTTC. As protein: CASSLGLTAKNIQYF.

The chain uses TRBV9 and TRBJ2-3, with 8 bases identical to TRBD2. The CDR3 covers 16 residues. The V and J ends lost 0 bases and 2 bases, in that order; junction bases with no gene match: 5. CDR1 SGDLS and CDR2 YYNGEE come from the germline V gene. The CDR3 DNA follows: TGTGCCAGCAGCGTAGTTGGCGGGGGGATCACAGATACGCAGTATTTT. It translates to CASSVVGGGITDTQYF.

V is TRBV19 and J is TRBJ2-1; D is unresolved. Trimming stripped 3 bases from V and 4 bases from J, with 7 bases between. The germline V gene encodes CDR1 LNHDA and CDR2 SQIVND (reference sequence). The CDR3 extends over 13 amino acids. CDR3 sequence reads: CASSIQDYNEQFF. For the CDR3, the DNA is TGTGCCAGTAGTATTCAGGATTACAATGAGCAGTTCTTC.

CDR3 sequence reads: CASSPGTGIYGYTF. The CDR3 DNA follows: TGTGCCAGCAGCCCCGGGACAGGAATCTATGGCTACACCTTC. This sequence joins TRBV7-9 and TRBJ1-2; 8 nucleotides match TRBD1. Germline trimming cut 5 bases from V and 4 bases from J; bases unmatched to any gene: 6. Germline V gene lookup returns CDR1 SEHNR and CDR2 FQNEAQ (reference sequence). The CDR3 consists of 14 residues.

The chain links TRBV27 to TRBJ2-3; weak D call: TRBD1 (6 bases). Trimming stripped 5 bases from V and 2 bases from J, with 14 bases between. Germline lookup yields CDR1 MNHEY and CDR2 SMNVEV (reference sequence). The CDR3 loop spans 15 amino acids. CDR3 nucleotide sequence: TGTGCCAGCAGTAATATTGGGGGCTACACAGATACGCAGTATTTT. Protein product: CASSNIGGYTDTQYF.

This CDR3 is CASSWPGQGNGYTF. The CDR3 nucleotides are TGTGCCAGCAGCTGGCCGGGACAGGGGAATGGCTACACCTTC. This chain connects TRBV7-9 to TRBJ1-2; 10 positions agree with TRBD1. Germline V gives CDR1 SEHNR, CDR2 FQNEAQ (reference sequence). The CDR3 has 14 amino acids. Losses at the gene ends were 4 bases for V and 6 bases for J; bases not matched to a gene: 5.

The J gene is TRBJ2-7, the V gene TRBV18; 7 positions agree with TRBD1. This CDR3 comprises 15 residues. After removal of 5 bases from V and 2 bases from J, the junction contained 9 bases not matched to a gene. Germline CDR1 KGHSH, CDR2 LQKENI. The CDR3 DNA is TGTGCCAGCTCATCCCGGGACAGTGCAACCTACGAGCAGTACTTC. This sequence encodes CASSSRDSATYEQYF.

Written as DNA, the CDR3 is TGCAGCGTTGAAGATGGGGGGGGAACAGATACGCAGTATTTT. As protein: CSVEDGGGTDTQYF. The gene calls are TRBV29-1 and TRBJ2-3; 7 positions agree with TRBD2. V shed 0 bases and J 3 bases; nucleotides not matched to a gene: 3. Germline V gene data show CDR1 as SQVTM and CDR2 as ANQGSEA. The CDR3 runs to 14 residues.

This chain links TRBV2 with TRBJ2-1, with D hard to call. The CDR3 length is 13 residues. V shed 8 bases and J shed 1 base, with 9 bases lying between them. CDR1 SNHLY and CDR2 FYNNEI come from the germline V gene. The CDR3 region is CASGGRSYNEQFF. CDR3 nucleotide sequence: TGTGCCAGCGGTGGCAGATCCTACAATGAGCAGTTCTTC.

This chain connects TRBV4-2 to TRBJ1-6; no definite D call. This CDR3 is built from 19 residues. Germline-derived CDR1 and CDR2 are LGHNA and YNFKEQ. The germline V and J ends were trimmed by 1 base and 0 bases, with 16 bases remaining between them. The CDR3 is CASSQVVYIRSSYNSPLHF. The CDR3 nucleotides read TGTGCCAGCAGCCAAGTAGTCTACATTCGGAGCTCCTATAATTCACCCCTCCACTTT.

This clone was counted only a few times. This chain uses TRBV28 with TRBJ2-1, with 8 bases aligning to TRBD2. Looked up from germline, CDR1 is MDHEN and CDR2 is SYDVKM. V was pared by 10 bases and J by 3 bases, with 8 bases of the junction left unmatched. This CDR3 has 14 amino acids. Here the CDR3 reads CATKRERGYNEQFF. The CDR3 DNA follows: TGTGCCACCAAGCGGGAGAGGGGCTACAATGAGCAGTTCTTC.

The chain is built from TRBV27 and TRBJ2-5, with 12 bases matching TRBD1. Judging by the DNA end, TRBJ2-7 fits better; the J call may be wrong. Germline V gene sequence: CDR1 MNHEY, CDR2 SMNVEV (reference sequence). The CDR3 extends over 16 amino acids. In nucleotides, the CDR3 is TGTGCCAGCAGTCCGACACGGGACAGGGGGCACATCGAGCAGTACTTC. Protein product: CASSPTRDRGHIEQYF.

As concerns this clone: Mismatch with germline at one junction end may stem from a read error. Other DNA sequences within the sample encode an identical CDR3. This chain joins TRBV4-3 and TRBJ1-6; D perhaps matches TRBD1 (5 bases). The CDR3 spans 17 residues. Germline-derived CDR1 and CDR2 are LGHNA and YSLEER. The CDR3 DNA sequence: TGCGCCAGCAGCCATCCCGACAGTCGCTCCTATAATTCCCCCCTCCACTTT. Amino acids: CASSHPDSRSYNSPLHF.

The rearrangement joins TRBV13 to TRBJ1-1; D might be TRBD1 (6 bases). Germline V gives CDR1 PRHDT, CDR2 FYEKMQ (reference sequence). V dropped 5 bases and J dropped 4 bases, with 17 bases sitting between them. The CDR3 totals 15 residues. The CDR3 region has the DNA TGTGCCAGCAGCCCCATTGGGCAGGGGAGCACTGAAGCTTTCTTT. Protein product: CASSPIGQGSTEAFF. The full variable domain, rest sourced from reference TRBV13 and TRBJ1-1, is AAGVIQSPRHLIKEKRETATLKCYPIPRHDTVYWYQQGPGQDPQFLISFYEKMQSDKGSIPDRFSAQQFSDYHSELNMSSLELGDSALYFCASSPIGQGSTEAFFGQGTRLTVV.